This entry lists 31 T cell receptor beta chains sequenced from one sample in a study of T cell responses to AZD1222 COVID-19 vaccine. Assay used: immunoSEQ multiplex PCR; TCRdb lists only in-frame clones, some missing. The sample consists of more than 85,000 clones, about 90% of them appearing once. Sequencing used peripheral blood, obtained on day 0 of AZD1222 vaccination. These receptors all come from an adult in good health.

The gene calls are TRBV18 and TRBJ2-3; D uncertain. CDR3 length: 13 residues. V lost 4 bases, J lost 0 bases, and 5 bases lay in between. Germline V gives CDR1 KGHSH, CDR2 LQKENI. CDR3 protein: CASSLWSTDTQYF. The CDR3 region has the DNA TGTGCCAGCTCACTTTGGAGCACAGATACGCAGTATTTT.

V is TRBV7-8 and J is TRBJ1-5, with D unclear. This CDR3 spans 14 amino acids. Deletions cut 5 bases from V and 4 bases from J, with 12 bases between. Germline V gives CDR1 SGHVS, CDR2 FQNEAQ. The CDR3 DNA reads TGTGCCAGCAGCCTTCGGGATTTTAATCAGCCCCAGCATTTT. Amino acids: CASSLRDFNQPQHF.

The chain employs TRBV3-1 (or the pseudogene TRBV3-2) and TRBJ1-2; D remains unclear. This CDR3 is built from 15 residues. CDR1 LGHDT and CDR2 YNNKEL come from the germline V gene (reference sequence). The germline V and J ends were trimmed by 1 base and 8 bases, with 17 bases remaining between them. The CDR3, as DNA: TGTGCCAGCAGCCAAGTGGAACGGGGAGGAGGGGGCTACACCTTC. Translated, it gives CASSQVERGGGGYTF.

The rearrangement links TRBV6-6 to TRBJ1-1; no definite D call. The CDR3 is made up of 12 amino acids. V was pared by 6 bases and J by 7 bases, with 12 bases between. From germline, CDR1 is MNHNY and CDR2 SVGAGI (reference sequence). The CDR3 spells CASSWGRREAFF. The CDR3, as DNA: TGTGCCAGCAGCTGGGGAAGACGTGAAGCTTTCTTT.

This sequence joins TRBV5-1 and TRBJ2-7, with 7 bases fitting TRBD2. There are 12 residues in the CDR3. Per germline, CDR1 SGHRS and CDR2 YFSETQ. V dropped 3 bases and J dropped 6; count of bases not matched to a gene: 3. The DNA for the CDR3 is TGCGCCAGCAGCTACACTAGCGCCGAGCAGTACTTC. It yields the protein CASSYTSAEQYF. Looking up the rest from reference TRBV5-1 and TRBJ2-7 gives the full variable domain: KAGVTQTPRYLIKTRGQQVTLSCSPISGHRSVSWYQQTPGQGLQFLFEYFSETQRNKGNFPGRFSGRQFSNSRSEMNVSTLELGDSALYLCASSYTSAEQYFGPGTRLTVT.

V gene TRBV4-1 combines with J gene TRBJ2-1; 12 nucleotides line up with TRBD2. Germline V lookup: CDR1 MGHRA, CDR2 YSYEKL. The CDR3 contains 18 residues. The V and J ends lost 3 bases and 5 bases, in that order; junction bases with no gene match: 11. Written as DNA, the CDR3 is TGCGCCAGCAGCCACGGGCGTTTCGGACTAGCGGGGAACAATGAGCAGTTCTTC. Translation: CASSHGRFGLAGNNEQFF.

The chain joins TRBV24-1 to TRBJ2-1; no clear D. V gave up 3 bases and J gave up 7 bases, with 3 bases separating them. Germline V gives CDR1 KGHDR, CDR2 SFDVKD. This CDR3 has 11 residues. The CDR3 DNA reads as TGTGCCACCAGTGATCGGAATGAGCAGTTCTTC. This codes for CATSDRNEQFF.

The chain is built from TRBV25-1 and TRBJ1-5, with D unresolved. Germline V gene lookup returns CDR1 MGHDK and CDR2 SYGVNS. Deletions cut 3 bases from V and 0 bases from J, with 9 bases between. The CDR3 contains 15 residues. The DNA of the CDR3 is TGTGCCAGCAGTGACGGGCGGGGTAGCAATCAGCCCCAGCATTTT. This sequence encodes CASSDGRGSNQPQHF.

The rearrangement uses TRBV18 and TRBJ1-6, with D perhaps matching TRBD1 (5 bases). Per germline, CDR1 KGHSH and CDR2 LQKENI. The CDR3 is 16 amino acids. V gave up 4 bases and J gave up 4 bases, with 14 bases separating them. CDR3 amino acids: CASSLKTTAYNSPLHF. The CDR3 DNA reads as TGTGCCAGCTCACTCAAGACGACAGCGTATAATTCACCCCTCCACTTT.

This rearrangement joins TRBV10-3 to TRBJ2-7, with 13 bases that match TRBD2. Germline V gene lookup returns CDR1 ENHRY and CDR2 SYGVKD. This CDR3 is 17 amino acids long. Trimming took 6 bases from V and 4 from J; bases not matched to a gene: 12. This chain's CDR3 is CAISGTSGTQKQYEQYF. The CDR3 coding sequence is TGTGCCATCAGCGGGACTAGCGGGACCCAAAAACAGTACGAGCAGTACTTC.

The V gene is TRBV28, the J gene TRBJ1-5; D possibly corresponds to TRBD1 (5 bases). Germline lookup yields CDR1 MDHEN and CDR2 SYDVKM. Between the trimmed V and J ends, which lost 1 base and 5 bases, there was a span of 9 bases. The CDR3 is 14 residues long. The CDR3 sequence is CASSLSGIYQPQHF. The CDR3 nucleotides are TGTGCCAGCAGTTTATCAGGGATATATCAGCCCCAGCATTTT.

The genes are TRBV9 and TRBJ1-1, with D perhaps TRBD1 (6 bases). Germline CDR1 SGDLS, CDR2 YYNGEE. Trimming took 3 bases from V and 4 from J, leaving 16 bases between them. CDR3 length equals 15 residues. The CDR3 nucleotides read TGTGCCAGCAGCGCCCGATCCCAGGGGACCACTGAAGCTTTCTTT. Its translation: CASSARSQGTTEAFF.

The chain joins TRBV28 to TRBJ1-2; D gene uncertain. Looked up from germline, CDR1 is MDHEN and CDR2 is SYDVKM. Trimming took off 6 bases at V and 4 bases at J, with 6 bases between the two ends. This CDR3 is built from 11 residues. The CDR3 nucleotides are TGTGCCAGCAGGCCAACCTATGGCTACACCTTC. This translates into CASRPTYGYTF.

The chain is built from TRBV19 and TRBJ2-5; D is perhaps TRBD1 or TRBD2 (6 bases each). The CDR3 has 19 residues. With 5 bases removed from V and 2 bases from J, the gap between germline ends came to 27 bases. CDR1 is LNHDA, CDR2 SQIVND, per germline (reference sequence). In DNA, the CDR3 is TGTGCCAGTAGTGCCCCTCACAGGGAGGACTGGTGGCCTCAAGAGACCCAGTACTTC. Its protein is CASSAPHREDWWPQETQYF. The whole variable domain, remainder taken from reference TRBV19 and TRBJ2-5, is DGGITQSPKYLFRKEGQNVTLSCEQNLNHDAMYWYRQDPGQGLRLIYYSQIVNDFQKGDIAEGYSVSREKKESFPLTVTSAQKNPTAFYLCASSAPHREDWWPQETQYFGPGTRLLVL.

A note on this clone: The sample contains more than one DNA sequence encoding this CDR3. The V and J genes are TRBV18 and TRBJ1-1; D is uncertain. The CDR3 runs to 13 residues. Trimming stripped 2 bases from V and 1 base from J, with 5 bases between. Germline assignment: CDR1 KGHSH and CDR2 LQKENI. CDR3 bases: TGTGCCAGCTCACCAACGGAGAACACTGAAGCTTTCTTT. Its protein is CASSPTENTEAFF.

V gene TRBV7-2 combines with J gene TRBJ1-6, with 7 bases that match TRBD1. The CDR3 has 14 amino acids. The germline V gene has CDR1 SGHTA and CDR2 FQGNSA. Trimming cost V 5 bases and J 12 bases; bases outside gene matches: 10. The chain's CDR3 is CASSLDRVEGPLHF. The CDR3 DNA follows: TGTGCCAGCAGCCTTGACAGGGTGGAGGGACCCCTCCACTTT.

The chain joins TRBV7-9 to TRBJ2-7; 16 bases agree with TRBD2. Germline values: CDR1 SEHNR, CDR2 FQNEAQ (reference sequence). Trimming took 5 bases from V and 5 from J; bases not matched to a gene: 3. The CDR3 has 15 amino acids. The CDR3 DNA is TGTGCCAGCAGCACGGGACTAGCGGGAGGGGACGAGCAGTACTTC. The encoded protein is CASSTGLAGGDEQYF.

This clone was observed once. This chain links TRBV9 with TRBJ1-1, with D maybe TRBD1 (5 bases). The V end lost 3 bases, the J end lost 5 bases, and 17 bases lay between the germline ends. CDR1 and CDR2 from the germline V gene are SGDLS and YYNGEE. This CDR3 has 15 amino acids. Written as DNA, the CDR3 is TGTGCCAGCAGCGGGGTGGGACCATCTGGGACTGAAGCTTTCTTT. This codes for CASSGVGPSGTEAFF. Filled out from reference TRBV9 and TRBJ1-1, the complete variable domain reads DSGVTQTPKHLITATGQRVTLRCSPRSGDLSVYWYQQSLDQGLQFLIQYYNGEERAKGNILERFSAQQFPDLHSELNLSSLELGDSALYFCASSGVGPSGTEAFFGQGTRLTVV.

This clone was detected only once. The chain joins TRBV9 to TRBJ2-1; TRBD2 might be the D (6 bases). CDR1 and CDR2 from the germline V gene are SGDLS and YYNGEE. CDR3 length equals 16 residues. V was pared by 4 bases and J by 0 bases, with 14 bases between. In DNA form, the CDR3 reads TGTGCCAGCAGCCCTCCGACTAGTACCTCCTACAATGAGCAGTTCTTC. Translating gives CASSPPTSTSYNEQFF. Complete variable domain (other parts from reference TRBV9 and TRBJ2-1): DSGVTQTPKHLITATGQRVTLRCSPRSGDLSVYWYQQSLDQGLQFLIQYYNGEERAKGNILERFSAQQFPDLHSELNLSSLELGDSALYFCASSPPTSTSYNEQFFGPGTRLTVL.

The chain combines TRBV28 with TRBJ1-2; 7 bases line up with TRBD1. The V gene's germline CDR1 is MDHEN and CDR2 SYDVKM. The length of the CDR3 is 15 residues. V shed 3 bases and J 4 bases; nucleotides not matched to a gene: 8. CDR3 region: CASSFSTGALYGYTF. The CDR3 DNA follows: TGTGCCAGCAGTTTTTCCACAGGGGCGCTCTATGGCTACACCTTC.

The chain employs TRBV3-1 (or the pseudogene TRBV3-2) and TRBJ2-3; a weak D match, TRBD2 (7 bases). The V gene's germline CDR1 is LGHDT and CDR2 YNNKEL (reference sequence). The CDR3 is 14 amino acids. Trimming removed 3 bases at V and 9 bases at J, with 16 bases between. Written as DNA, the CDR3 is TGTGCCAGCAGCCAGGGAGGGGGGTCAGGGACGCAGTATTTT. This encodes CASSQGGGSGTQYF.

In nucleotides, the CDR3 is TGCGCCAGCAGTTCCCAGGGCGGCGGCTACACCTTC. It yields the protein CASSSQGGGYTF. This chain uses TRBV10-1 with TRBJ1-2; D perhaps matches TRBD1 (5 bases). Germline CDR1 reads WNHNN; CDR2 reads SYGVQD (reference sequence). The V and J ends lost 5 bases and 8 bases respectively, with 12 bases between them. The CDR3 covers 12 residues.

V is TRBV28 and J is TRBJ1-1, with unresolved D. The CDR3 runs 12 residues. Trimming took 2 bases from V and 11 from J, leaving 12 bases between them. Germline CDR1 reads MDHEN; CDR2 reads SYDVKM. This CDR3 reads CASSLSAKRAFF. The CDR3 DNA reads TGTGCCAGCAGTTTAAGCGCGAAAAGGGCTTTCTTT.

This chain joins TRBV15 and TRBJ1-2, with 10 bases identical to TRBD1. The CDR3 sequence is 15 residues long. Germline CDR1 reads LNHNV; CDR2 reads YYDKDF (reference sequence). V trimming: 3 bases; J trimming: 4 bases; junction bases outside the gene matches: 5. The CDR3 nucleotides are TGTGCCACCAGCAGGCCGGGACAGGGGATCTATGGCTACACCTTC. It is translated as CATSRPGQGIYGYTF.

The chain links TRBV19 to TRBJ2-3; 7 nucleotides agree with TRBD2. With 6 bases clipped from V and 3 bases from J, the junction kept 12 bases outside the gene matches. This CDR3 is built from 16 residues. Germline V gives CDR1 LNHDA, CDR2 SQIVND (reference sequence). This CDR3 is CASSTRGAGWTDTQYF. The DNA of the CDR3 is TGTGCCAGTAGCACCCGGGGAGCGGGGTGGACAGATACGCAGTATTTT.

This clone appeared once. The V gene is TRBV10-2, the J gene TRBJ1-1; 7 nucleotides align to TRBD1. CDR3 length: 14 residues. V dropped 10 bases and J dropped 2; count of bases not matched to a gene: 10. The germline gives CDR1 WSHSY, CDR2 SAAADI. CDR3 amino acids: CATRSGTVNTEAFF. DNA for the CDR3: TGCGCCACCAGAAGCGGGACAGTTAACACTGAAGCTTTCTTT.

In this sample, this clone turned up once. The chain has TRBV28 and TRBJ1-2; perhaps TRBD1 as D (5 bases). The CDR3 covers 15 residues. Deletions cut 2 bases from V and 5 bases from J, with 15 bases between. Looked up from germline, CDR1 is MDHEN and CDR2 is SYDVKM. The CDR3 spells CASSLGGAELYGYTF. As DNA, the CDR3 is TGTGCCAGCAGTTTAGGTGGGGCAGAACTTTATGGCTACACCTTC.

V is TRBV15 and J is TRBJ1-1, with D maybe TRBD1 (5 bases). The CDR3 is 15 amino acids. In germline, CDR1 is LNHNV, CDR2 YYDKDF (reference sequence). V was clipped by 2 bases and J by 3 bases, with 13 bases between them. CDR3 nucleotides: TGTGCCACCAGCAGAAATACCCGAGGGGACACTGAAGCTTTCTTT. This sequence encodes CATSRNTRGDTEAFF.

This rearrangement joins TRBV6-6 to TRBJ2-5, with D perhaps TRBD2 (5 bases). In germline, CDR1 is MNHNY, CDR2 SVGAGI (reference sequence). The CDR3 extends over 15 amino acids. V was trimmed by 5 bases and J by 2 bases, leaving 15 bases between them. CDR3 sequence reads: CASSPRTRGQETQYF. CDR3 nucleotide sequence: TGTGCCAGCAGTCCCCGGACTCGAGGGCAAGAGACCCAGTACTTC.

With regard to this clone: In the same sample, other DNA sequences code for this CDR3. The chain has TRBV6-4 and TRBJ2-2; D ambiguous. Germline V gives CDR1 MRHNA, CDR2 SNTAGT. There are 13 residues in the CDR3. Trimming removed 3 bases at V and 2 bases at J, with 4 bases between. This CDR3 is CASSDTNTGELFF. CDR3 DNA sequence: TGTGCCAGCAGTGATACTAACACCGGGGAGCTGTTTTTT.

V usage is TRBV6-2 or TRBV6-3 and J usage is TRBJ2-5; D not certain. V lost 1 base, J lost 5 bases, and 5 bases lay in between. This CDR3 has 12 residues. Germline-derived CDR1 and CDR2 are MNHEY and SVGEGT. CDR3 sequence: CASSYYSETQYF. For the CDR3, the DNA is TGTGCCAGCAGTTACTATTCGGAGACCCAGTACTTC.